The rows below give T cell receptor beta chains drawn from one sample of a study of cytomegalovirus exposure and HLA in healthy donors. Some clones are missing from TCRdb's copy, which holds only in-frame ones; the method was immunoSEQ multiplex PCR. The data hold some 150,000 clones, with 75% to 90% observed a single time. The sample consisted of PBMCs. These receptors came from a woman aged 25 to 39 in good health and CMV-seronegative. Both conserved end residues are part of each CDR3. The D gene is left open where the match is weak. Not all rows give a size; the values are once, few, many and, for expanded clones, a class.

NA	NA	TRBV19	TRBJ1-5	TGTGCCAGTAGTATAGTCAGGGGTGAATATCAGCCCCAGCATTTT	CASSIVRGEYQPQHF
NA	TRBD2	TRBV10-2	TRBJ2-1	TGCGCCAGCAGTTATAACGGGGGGTCCTACAATGAGCAGTTCTTC	CASSYNGGSYNEQFF
few	NA	TRBV7-9	TRBJ1-1	TGTGCCAGCAGCTTAGCGGGGGGGGGAATGAACACTGAAGCTTTCTTT	CASSLAGGGMNTEAFF
few	TRBD1	TRBV5-6	TRBJ2-5	TGTGCCAGCAGCCCTACAGGGGGCGAGACCCAGTACTTC	CASSPTGGETQYF
few	NA	TRBV4-1	TRBJ1-1	TGCGCCAGCAGCCAAGTCTATCCCCCCTCGAACACTGAAGCTTTCTTT	CASSQVYPPSNTEAFF
NA	NA	TRBV19	TRBJ2-7	TGTGCCAGTAGTATGGCACCCTACGAGCAGTACTTC	CASSMAPYEQYF
NA	NA	TRBV5-1	TRBJ1-2	TGCGCCAGCAGCTTGACAGATGCTAACTATGGCTACACCTTC	CASSLTDANYGYTF
NA	NA	TRBV5-1	TRBJ2-1	TGCGCCAGCAGCTTGACCCTGAACAGGGTCCTCAATGAACAGTTCTTC	CASSLTLNRVLNEQFF
NA	NA	TRBV13	TRBJ1-3	TGTGCCAGCAGCTTAGTAGGAGGCTCTGGAAACACCATATATTTT	CASSLVGGSGNTIYF
NA	NA	TRBV11-2	TRBJ1-3	TGTGCCAGCAGCTTCCAAAGTGGGGGGTTCGAAAACACCATATATTTT	CASSFQSGGFENTIYF
NA	NA	TRBV5-1	TRBJ2-7	TGCGCCAGCAGCTCCACCGGACGCGGGACGGGGGAGCAGTACTTC	CASSSTGRGTGEQYF
NA	TRBD2	TRBV2	TRBJ2-3	TGTGCCAGCAGTGATGAACTAGCGGGGACAGATACGCAGTATTTT	CASSDELAGTDTQYF
NA	NA	TRBV14	TRBJ1-1	TGTGCCAGCAGTCGACAGGAAAACACTGAAGCTTTCTTT	CASSRQENTEAFF
NA	TRBD1	TRBV6-1	TRBJ1-2	TGTGCCAGCAGTGGAGGGACAGGGGGCTTCAAGGGGAATGGCTACACCTTC	CASSGGTGGFKGNGYTF
few	NA	TRBV2	TRBJ1-6	TGTGCCAGCATGGGCAGCTATAATTCACCCCTCCACTTT	CASMGSYNSPLHF
NA	NA	TRBV27	TRBJ2-3	TGTGCCAGCAGTCCTTCTAGCGTGGGCACAGATACGCAGTATTTT	CASSPSSVGTDTQYF
NA	TRBD1	TRBV6-4	TRBJ2-1	TGTGCCAGCAGTCCGACAGGGTCCTACAATGAGCAGTTCTTC	CASSPTGSYNEQFF
NA	NA	TRBV27	TRBJ2-3	TGTGCCAGCTCCCGCGGGGCGGGAGATACGCAGTATTTT	CASSRGAGDTQYF
NA	NA	TRBV28	TRBJ2-1	TGTGCCAGCAGTTTCAGTAAGGGGGTCCTCAATGAGCAGTTCTTC	CASSFSKGVLNEQFF
NA	NA	TRBV5-1	TRBJ1-1	TGCGCCAGCAGCTTATGGACGGGAATGAACACTGAAGCTTTCTTT	CASSLWTGMNTEAFF
NA	TRBD2	TRBV5-1	TRBJ2-4	TGCGCCAGCAGCTTGGTTCCCAGGGAGGGAAACATTCAGTACTTC	CASSLVPREGNIQYF
NA	NA	TRBV28	TRBJ1-5	TGTGCCACCGAGCCGGGGGGGGCCGATAGCAATCAGCCCCAGCATTTT	CATEPGGADSNQPQHF
once	TRBD1	TRBV9	TRBJ2-2	TGTGCCAGCAGCGTGGGGGACAGGCTAGTCTCCGGGGAGCTGTTTTTT	CASSVGDRLVSGELFF
NA	NA	TRBV6-1	TRBJ2-5	TGTGCCAGCAGTACCCGCGGGACCCAGTACTTC	CASSTRGTQYF
once	NA	TRBV9	TRBJ2-3	TGTGCCAGCAGCCTTGGTTCCCGCGTTAATTCGCAGTATTTT	CASSLGSRVNSQYF
once	NA	TRBV2	TRBJ2-7	TGTGCCAGCAGTGGGGAGGCAGGTCCCACTGGGGACGAGCAGTACTTC	CASSGEAGPTGDEQYF
once	TRBD1	TRBV7-9	TRBJ2-7	TGTGCCAGCAGCGGGGGGACAGGCGAATACGAGCAGTACTTC	CASSGGTGEYEQYF
NA	NA	TRBV10-3	TRBJ1-2	TGTGCCATCCTGAGGGAAGGCTATGGCTACACCTTC	CAILREGYGYTF
NA	NA	TRBV5-1	TRBJ2-5	TGCGCCAGCAGCTTAGCAGCGAGGAAAGAGACCCAGTACTTC	CASSLAARKETQYF
NA	TRBD1	TRBV7-3	TRBJ1-2	TGTGCCAGCAGCTCGAGACTCGACAGGGGAAGAAGCTATGGCTACACCTTC	CASSSRLDRGRSYGYTF
NA	NA	TRBV5-4	TRBJ1-1	TGTGCCAGCAGCTTGAGTGTGGGGGGTTGGACTGAAGCTTTCTTT	CASSLSVGGWTEAFF
NA	NA	TRBV9	TRBJ2-5	TGTGCCAGCAGCGTAAGGGGTTTTGGAGAGACCCAGTACTTC	CASSVRGFGETQYF
NA	NA	TRBV7-9	TRBJ1-1	TGTGCCAGCAGCCCTCAGGGGAACATGAACACTGAAGCTTTCTTT	CASSPQGNMNTEAFF
NA	TRBD1	TRBV5-5	TRBJ2-7	TGTGCCAGCAGCTTGGAAGGGACAGGGTTTTACGAGCAGTACTTC	CASSLEGTGFYEQYF
NA	NA	TRBV14	TRBJ2-3	TGTGCCAGCAGTAAAGGAGCAGGGATTGACGGAGATACGCAGTATTTT	CASSKGAGIDGDTQYF
NA	TRBD1	TRBV10-2	TRBJ2-2	TGCGCCAGCAGACGGGACAGGGGGCGCTCCGGGGAGCTGTTTTTT	CASRRDRGRSGELFF
NA	TRBD1	TRBV7-2	TRBJ2-7	TGTGCCAGCAGCTTAGTCACCCCCGGGACAGGGGGCGCGGGGCAGTACTTC	CASSLVTPGTGGAGQYF
NA	NA	TRBV5-4	TRBJ2-3	TGTGCCAGCAGCTTGGTGGGGGGACAGGATACGCAGTATTTT	CASSLVGGQDTQYF
NA	TRBD2	TRBV27	TRBJ2-2	TGTGCCAGCAGTTCCCTAGCGGGGATCACCGGGGAGCTGTTTTTT	CASSSLAGITGELFF
NA	NA	TRBV11-3	TRBJ2-6	TGTGCCAGCAGCTTTTCTCCTTCTGGGGCCAACGTCCTGACTTTC	CASSFSPSGANVLTF
NA	TRBD1	TRBV9	TRBJ2-5	TGTGCCAGCAGCGTAGGAAAGGGCAGGGGGCGTCAAGAGACCCAGTACTTC	CASSVGKGRGRQETQYF
NA	TRBD2	TRBV19	TRBJ2-2	TGTGCCAGTAGTATGATCCTAGCGGGGGGCCCGAACACCGGGGAGCTGTTTTTT	CASSMILAGGPNTGELFF
NA	NA	TRBV7-9	TRBJ2-5	TGTGCCAGCAGCCGAATGGGGCAGGGTCAAGAGACCCAGTACTTC	CASSRMGQGQETQYF
few	TRBD1	TRBV4-3	TRBJ1-4	TGCGCCAGCAGCCAAGAGACGGGACAGGGGCATGAAAAACTGTTTTTT	CASSQETGQGHEKLFF
NA	NA	TRBV7-2	TRBJ2-7	TGTGCCAGCAGTCCTAGATCATTGCTCGCCTACGAGCAGTACTTC	CASSPRSLLAYEQYF
NA	TRBD1	TRBV5-1	TRBJ2-7	TGCGCCAGCAGCTCTCGGACAGGGGCCGACGAGCAGTACTTC	CASSSRTGADEQYF
NA	TRBD2	TRBV27	TRBJ2-1	TGTGCCAGCAGTTCAGCGGGAGTGGATGAGCAGTTCTTC	CASSSAGVDEQFF
NA	TRBD2	TRBV5-4	TRBJ2-7	TGTGCCAGCAGCCCTCGGACTAGCGGGGCCTACGAGCAGTACTTC	CASSPRTSGAYEQYF
NA	TRBD1	TRBV2	TRBJ2-2	TGTGCCAGCAGTGCAGAAGGGGGCGCGTACACCGGGGAGCTGTTTTTT	CASSAEGGAYTGELFF
NA	TRBD2	TRBV9	TRBJ2-1	TGTGCCAGCAGCGTAGATCCTAGCGGGGTTCGGAATGAGCAGTTCTTC	CASSVDPSGVRNEQFF
once	TRBD2	TRBV5-6	TRBJ2-3	TGTGCCAGCAGCTCGAGCATGACTAGCGGGGGGTCCACAGATACGCAGTATTTT	CASSSSMTSGGSTDTQYF
few	NA	TRBV14	TRBJ1-4	TGTGCCAGCAGCCAAGACCGAGACAGAAGTTTGGAAAAACTGTTTTTT	CASSQDRDRSLEKLFF
NA	NA	TRBV7-9	TRBJ1-1	TGTTCCAGCAGCTTACCGCCAGGAGCTTTCTTT	CSSSLPPGAFF
once	TRBD1	TRBV30	TRBJ1-2	TGTGCCTGGAGTCAAGGACAGGGGGTGAGGGGGGGACCTAACTATGGCTACACCTTC	CAWSQGQGVRGGPNYGYTF
NA	TRBD1	TRBV6-1	TRBJ2-7	TGTGCCAGCAACCCCCGGGACAGGGGGCAATACGAGCAGTACTTC	CASNPRDRGQYEQYF
few	TRBD1	TRBV5-1	TRBJ2-3	TGCGCCAGCAGCGGGGGACAGGTTCCCGCAGATACGCAGTATTTT	CASSGGQVPADTQYF
NA	TRBD1	TRBV7-3	TRBJ2-7	TGTGCCAGCAGCGCAGACAGGGGGGACGAGCAGTACTTC	CASSADRGDEQYF
NA	TRBD2	TRBV9	TRBJ2-5	TGTGCCAGCAGCGTCATGGCGGGAGAGGAGACCCAGTACTTC	CASSVMAGEETQYF
NA	TRBD2	TRBV19	TRBJ2-2	TGTGCCACCTCTAGCGGGACGAACACCGGGGAGCTGTTTTTT	CATSSGTNTGELFF